This TCR beta chain came from a study of control samples from healthy donors and cancer patients. CDR3 length: 15 residues. Germline lookup yields CDR1 SGHAT and CDR2 FQNNGV. With 0 bases removed from V and 1 base from J, the gap between germline ends came to 9 bases. Repertoires were generated with immunoSEQ multiplex PCR, while TCRdb's copy carries only in-frame clones and drops some. Of some 140,000 clones listed, 88% are singletons. Sequences were obtained from blood. This clonotype was obtained from a woman in her twenties or thirties in good health. The V and J genes are TRBV11-2 and TRBJ2-5, with D tentatively TRBD1 (6 bases). The CDR3 spells CASSLEGGSQETQYF. The CDR3 DNA sequence: TGTGCCAGCAGCTTAGAAGGGGGAAGCCAAGAGACCCAGTACTTC.